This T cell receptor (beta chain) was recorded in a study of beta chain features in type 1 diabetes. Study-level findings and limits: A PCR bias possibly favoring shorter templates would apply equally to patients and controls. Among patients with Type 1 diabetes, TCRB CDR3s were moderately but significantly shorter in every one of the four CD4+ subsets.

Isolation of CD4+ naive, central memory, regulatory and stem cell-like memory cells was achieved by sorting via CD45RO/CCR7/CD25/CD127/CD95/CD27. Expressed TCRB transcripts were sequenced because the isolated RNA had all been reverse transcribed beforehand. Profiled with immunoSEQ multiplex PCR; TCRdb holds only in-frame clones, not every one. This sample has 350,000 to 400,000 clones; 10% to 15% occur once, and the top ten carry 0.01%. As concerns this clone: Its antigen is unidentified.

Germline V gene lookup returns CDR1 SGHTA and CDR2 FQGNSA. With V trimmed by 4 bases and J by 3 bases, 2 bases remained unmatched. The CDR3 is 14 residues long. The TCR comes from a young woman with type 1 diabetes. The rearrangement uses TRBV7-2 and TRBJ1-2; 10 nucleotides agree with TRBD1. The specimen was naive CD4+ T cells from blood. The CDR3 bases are TGTGCCAGCAGCTCGGGACAGGGGCACTATGGCTACACCTTC. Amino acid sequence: CASSSGQGHYGYTF.